The 17 T cell receptor beta chains listed next were all sequenced from one sample in a study of CD8 T cells in Susac syndrome. When the RNA was reverse transcribed, random hexamers were used with an input of about 0.5 to 1 ug. TCRdb itself ran the immunoSEQ multiplex PCR reads through MiXCR, one entry per CDR3 protein. The table has roughly 160,000 distinct CDR3 sequences, roughly 95% seen once. The sample consisted of CD4+ T cells from PBMCs. These receptor sequences come from a human donor with Susac syndrome.

The chain uses TRBV20-1 and TRBJ2-3; 9 bases match TRBD2. The CDR3 sequence is 16 residues long. The ends lost 0 bases at V and 7 bases at J; junction bases unmatched: 11. Germline assignment: CDR1 DFQATT and CDR2 SNEGSKA (reference sequence). CDR3 coding DNA: TGCAGTGCTAGAGATCGAAGCGGGGGGCGAAAGAATACGCAGTATTTT. Its translation is CSARDRSGGRKNTQYF.

The rearrangement uses TRBV7-9 and TRBJ2-7; the D gene could be TRBD1 or TRBD2 (5 bases each). The germline V gene encodes CDR1 SEHNR and CDR2 FQNEAQ (reference sequence). The CDR3 spans 13 residues. Trimming took 5 bases from V and 5 from J, leaving 13 bases between them. The CDR3 reads CASSISGDDEQYV. CDR3 DNA: TGTGCCAGCAGCATATCCGGGGACGACGAGCAGTACGTC.

This chain's CDR3 is CASSLSRLTETQYF. CDR3 DNA: TGTGCCAGCAGTTTATCTAGACTGACGGAGACCCAGTACTTC. The J gene is TRBJ2-5, the V gene TRBV27; D unclear. The CDR3 is 14 residues long. V shed 0 bases and J shed 5 bases, with 10 bases lying between them. Germline lookup yields CDR1 MNHEY and CDR2 SMNVEV (reference sequence).

The CDR3 DNA follows: TGTGCCAGCAGCACAAGACAGGGGCATGGCTACACCTTC. Translated: CASSTRQGHGYTF. This sequence joins TRBV12-3 or TRBV12-4 and TRBJ1-2, with 8 bases lining up with TRBD1. V gave up 6 bases and J gave up 6 bases; unmatched junction bases: 6. There are 13 residues in the CDR3.

J is TRBJ2-3 and V is TRBV28; 11 nucleotides match TRBD2. The CDR3 has 15 residues. Germline assignment: CDR1 MDHEN and CDR2 SYDVKM. Trimming at V came to 6 bases and at J to 5 bases, leaving 7 bases not matched to a gene. CDR3 protein: CASRASGGSEDTQYF. CDR3 bases: TGTGCCAGCAGGGCTAGCGGGGGGAGTGAAGATACGCAGTATTTT.

The J gene is TRBJ2-2, the V gene TRBV12-3 or TRBV12-4, with D perhaps given as TRBD1 or TRBD2 (5 bases each). CDR3 length equals 12 residues. The germline V and J ends were trimmed by 6 bases and 6 bases, with 8 bases remaining between them. The CDR3, as DNA: TGTGCCAGCAGCCGGGGACCCGGGGAGCTGTTTTTT. Its protein is CASSRGPGELFF.

The sample holds one count of this clonotype. V gene TRBV4-2 combines with J gene TRBJ2-5; 7 bases match TRBD2. CDR1 is LGHNA and CDR2 is YNFKEQ in the germline V gene. V was pared by 4 bases and J by 7 bases, with 18 bases of the junction left unmatched. The CDR3 covers 17 residues. CDR3: CASSLAGESSKKRTQYF. The CDR3 DNA reads TGTGCCAGCAGCCTGGCGGGAGAGTCGTCCAAGAAGCGGACCCAGTACTTC.

V usage is TRBV5-4 and J usage is TRBJ2-5; unclear D gene. The germline CDR1 and CDR2 sequences are SGHNT and YYREEE (reference sequence). There are 14 residues in the CDR3. With 4 bases removed from V and 4 bases from J, the gap between germline ends came to 14 bases. The CDR3 here is CASSPGEIRETQYF. DNA of the CDR3: TGTGCCAGCAGCCCGGGCGAAATCAGAGAGACCCAGTACTTC.

This clonotype appeared a single time. This chain connects TRBV28 to TRBJ2-5, with unresolved D. Per the germline V gene, CDR1 is MDHEN and CDR2 is SYDVKM. This CDR3 comprises 11 residues. Deletions cut 6 bases from V and 5 bases from J, with 7 bases between. CDR3 in amino acids: CASRLDETQYF. CDR3 DNA sequence: TGTGCCAGCAGGCTAGACGAGACCCAGTACTTC.

The chain is built from TRBV19 and TRBJ2-1; perhaps D is TRBD1 or TRBD2 (5 bases each). Germline V gene sequence: CDR1 LNHDA, CDR2 SQIVND (reference sequence). V was pared by 6 bases and J by 4 bases, with 13 bases between. This CDR3 is 14 amino acids long. The CDR3 region is CASRRDQRYNEQFF. The CDR3 DNA sequence: TGTGCCAGTAGAAGGGACCAGCGATACAATGAGCAGTTCTTC.

V is TRBV19 and J is TRBJ2-1; D is ambiguous. Germline assignment: CDR1 LNHDA and CDR2 SQIVND (reference sequence). V was cut by 10 bases and J by 5 bases, with 9 bases left in between. This CDR3 has 11 amino acids. CDR3 coding DNA: TGTGCCACCAGATTGAACAATGAGCAGTTCTTC. Its translation is CATRLNNEQFF.

V gene TRBV30 combines with J gene TRBJ1-1; the D is unclear. V lost 3 bases and J lost 0, with 8 bases in between. Germline V gives CDR1 GTSNPN, CDR2 SVGIG (reference sequence). CDR3 length equals 13 residues. Written as DNA, the CDR3 is TGTGCCTGGAGGAATCTCATGAACACTGAAGCTTTCTTT. It codes for CAWRNLMNTEAFF.

The rearrangement links TRBV18 to TRBJ2-3; the D gene is possibly TRBD1 (5 bases). Germline V CDR1 and CDR2: KGHSH, LQKENI. Trimming shortened V by 6 bases and J by 6 bases, and 19 bases separated the two germline ends. The CDR3 spans 15 residues. In nucleotides, the CDR3 is TGTGCCAGCTCCCTTAAGGACAAAACTTGGGATACGCAGTATTTT. Translating it yields CASSLKDKTWDTQYF.

This clonotype was counted once. This chain joins TRBV5-1 and TRBJ2-5; 7 nucleotides align to TRBD2. The CDR3 has 15 amino acids. Germline loops: CDR1 SGHRS, CDR2 YFSETQ. Trimming cost V 4 bases and J 5 bases; bases outside gene matches: 11. In DNA, the CDR3 is TGCGCCAGCAGCACCCAACGGGGAGGGGAGGAGACCCAGTACTTC. The encoded protein is CASSTQRGGEETQYF. Based on the CDR3 plus reference TRBV5-1 and TRBJ2-5, the full variable domain is KAGVTQTPRYLIKTRGQQVTLSCSPISGHRSVSWYQQTPGQGLQFLFEYFSETQRNKGNFPGRFSGRQFSNSRSEMNVSTLELGDSALYLCASSTQRGGEETQYFGPGTRLLVL.

In nucleotides, the CDR3 is TGCGCCAGCAGGGAAGGCGCCTATAATTCACCCCTCCACTTT. Encoded protein: CASREGAYNSPLHF. The chain carries TRBV4-3 and TRBJ1-6; no clear D gene. Germline CDR1 is LGHNA and CDR2 is YSLEER. The CDR3 contains 14 residues. The germline V and J ends were trimmed by 6 bases and 2 bases, with 8 bases remaining between them.

The chain links TRBV30 to TRBJ2-5; D is perhaps TRBD2 (5 bases). This CDR3 contains 13 residues. Germline V lookup: CDR1 GTSNPN, CDR2 SVGIG (reference sequence). The ends were cut back, 0 bases at V and 5 bases at J, with 10 bases in the middle. The CDR3 bases are TGTGCCTGGAGTGTATTGGGCGGGGAGACCCAGTACTTC. Translating gives CAWSVLGGETQYF. The full variable domain, with the rest looked up from reference TRBV30 and TRBJ2-5, is SQTIHQWPATLVQPVGSPLSLECTVEGTSNPNLYWYRQAAGRGLQLLFYSVGIGQISSEVPQNLSASRPQDRQFILSSKKLLLSDSGFYLCAWSVLGGETQYFGPGTRLLVL.

The rearrangement joins TRBV5-6 to TRBJ1-2; 7 nucleotides match TRBD1. The length of the CDR3 is 14 residues. The germline V gene encodes CDR1 SGHDT and CDR2 YYEEEE. J gave up 3 bases and V 5 bases, and 7 bases lay outside the gene matches. The CDR3 here is CASRSTGIHYGYTF. The DNA for the CDR3 is TGTGCCAGCAGATCGACAGGGATCCACTATGGCTACACCTTC.